These T cell receptor beta chains were read from a single sample in a study of blood T cell repertoires in COVID-19. Some clones are missing from TCRdb's copy, which holds only in-frame ones; the method was immunoSEQ multiplex PCR. The sample contains some 190,000 clones, more than 75% of which appear only once. The material sequenced was PBMCs or T cells enriched from blood (not recorded which). The receptor source for this set is a man in his forties or fifties with acute COVID-19. The CDR3 runs from the conserved cysteine through the conserved F or W. Each record gives: D gene, V gene, clone size, J gene, CDR3 length, CDR3 DNA, CDR3 protein. The D gene is left open where the match is weak. Clone size is stated in some rows and not others, as once, few, many or a class when expanded.

>.|TRBV2|.|TRBJ1-4|17
TGTGCCAGCAGATACGGGCCTTACGGGAATGATAAAGAAAAACTGTTTTTT
CASRYGPYGNDKEKLFF
>TRBD2|TRBV7-9|.|TRBJ2-3|15
TGTGCCAGCAGCCAACTAGCGGGGGGCACAGATACGCAGTATTTT
CASSQLAGGTDTQYF
>.|TRBV5-1|.|TRBJ1-1|14
TGCGCCAGCAGCTTACAGGGCATGAACACTGAAGCTTTCTTT
CASSLQGMNTEAFF
>.|TRBV7-2|.|TRBJ1-2|11
TGTGCCAGCAGCCCAGGGTGGAGACAAGCCTTC
CASSPGWRQAF
>.|TRBV5-1|.|TRBJ1-1|14
TGCGCCAGCAGCTTTGCAGGGGAGAACACTGAAGCTTTCTTT
CASSFAGENTEAFF
>.|TRBV27|.|TRBJ2-7|14
TGTGCCAGCAGCCTCGGTTCTGCTTCCTACGAGCAGTACTTC
CASSLGSASYEQYF
>TRBD1|TRBV5-1|.|TRBJ1-4|13
TGCGCCAGCAAACGAGACAGGGGCGAAAAACTGTTTTTT
CASKRDRGEKLFF
>TRBD1|TRBV3-1/TRBV3-2|many|TRBJ1-1|16
TGTGCCAGCAGCCAACGACAGGGGGCAGGGAACACTGAAGCTTTCTTT
CASSQRQGAGNTEAFF
>TRBD2|TRBV7-3|.|TRBJ2-1|15
TGTGCCAGCAGCCGTACTAGCGGGAGGGACAATGAGCAGTTCTTC
CASSRTSGRDNEQFF
>TRBD2|TRBV10-3|.|TRBJ2-5|13
TGTGCCACGGGGGGGCGAGAGGCAAAGACCCAGTACTTC
CATGGREAKTQYF
>TRBD1|TRBV27|.|TRBJ2-3|14
TGTGCCAGCAGTGTCCAGGGGGGCACAGATACGCAGTATTTT
CASSVQGGTDTQYF
>.|TRBV12-3/TRBV12-4|.|TRBJ1-1|13
TGTGCCAGCGAAGACGGTTCACGGGTAAAAGCTTTCTTT
CASEDGSRVKAFF
>.|TRBV5-1|once|TRBJ2-5|15
TGCGCCAGCAGCTTGGCCCAACTAGGGCTAGAGACCCAGTACTTC
CASSLAQLGLETQYF
>.|TRBV27|.|TRBJ2-2|14
TGTGCCAGCAGTTTAAGCGGTCGGTCCGGGGAGCTGTTTTTT
CASSLSGRSGELFF
>.|TRBV5-5|.|TRBJ2-2|14
TGTGCCAGCAGTTCGCCGAGCGGCACCGGGGAGCTGTTTTTT
CASSSPSGTGELFF
>TRBD1|TRBV10-3|.|TRBJ1-4|16
TGTGCCATCAGTGAGTCCTTTACAGGGGAAGGTGGAAAACTGTTTTTT
CAISESFTGEGGKLFF
>TRBD2|TRBV27|.|TRBJ2-3|18
TGTGCCAGCAGTTTGTCGGTGACTAGCGGGAGGGTTACAGATACGCAGTATTTT
CASSLSVTSGRVTDTQYF
>TRBD1|TRBV12-3/TRBV12-4|.|TRBJ2-3|12
TGTGCCAGCAGCCACGGACAGGGGCCGCAGTATTTT
CASSHGQGPQYF
>.|TRBV12-3/TRBV12-4|.|TRBJ2-1|13
TGTGCCAGCAGTTTAACCTCTAACAATGAGCAGTTCTTC
CASSLTSNNEQFF
>.|TRBV28|.|TRBJ1-4|14
TGTGTTACGCTTGGCCGAGACAGCGATGAAAAACTGTTTTTT
CVTLGRDSDEKLFF
>TRBD1|TRBV7-9|.|TRBJ1-1|13
TGTGCCAGCAGGTCCGGGACAGGAAGAAAAGCTTTCTTT
CASRSGTGRKAFF
>.|TRBV7-2|.|TRBJ2-7|15
TGTGCCAGCAGCTTCCCGCTTGGGGCCGCCTACGAGCAGTACTTC
CASSFPLGAAYEQYF
>.|TRBV29-1|.|TRBJ1-5|13
TGCAGCGTAGTAGACAGCCCAAATCAGCCCCAGCATTTT
CSVVDSPNQPQHF
>.|TRBV6-1|.|TRBJ2-7|13
TGTGCCAGCAGTGAAGGATCCCAGGACGAGCAGTACTTC
CASSEGSQDEQYF
>.|TRBV7-9|.|TRBJ2-3|14
TGTGCCAGCAGTCCGACTTCTAGCACAGATACGCAGTATTTT
CASSPTSSTDTQYF
>TRBD1|TRBV2|.|TRBJ1-5|15
TGTGCCAGCAGCAGAAACAGGGGTGGCAATCAGCCCCAGCATTTT
CASSRNRGGNQPQHF
>.|TRBV5-8|.|TRBJ2-2|14
TGTGCCAGCAGCTATACTCAGGGGTCCGGGGAGCTGTTTTTT
CASSYTQGSGELFF